This T cell receptor (beta chain) was retrieved from a study of CD8 T cells in Susac syndrome. RNA totalling roughly 0.45 to 1 ug underwent reverse transcription with random hexamers. The authors amplified TCR beta CDR3 across 54 Vbeta and 13 Jbeta using immunoSEQ multiplex PCR. TCRdb called the immunoSEQ multiplex PCR reads again in MiXCR, with one record for every CDR3 protein. In the table there are approximately 68,000 distinct CDR3 sequences, about 95% of which are singletons. This CDR3 spans 11 amino acids. Trimming at V came to 4 bases and at J to 9 bases, leaving 6 bases not matched to a gene. CDR1 SQVTM and CDR2 ANQGSEA come from the germline V gene. TCR beta sequencing covered blood CD8+ and CD4+ T cells. It was treatment-naive patients with stable or active relapsing-remitting disease who made up the multiple sclerosis controls. Negative isolation yielded CD8+ and CD4+ T cells; FACS enriched TEMRA cells.

This TCR was sampled from a human donor with multiple sclerosis. Sequenced sample: CD8+ T cells from PBMCs. The chain carries TRBV29-1 and TRBJ2-7, with 7 bases lining up with TRBD1. CDR3 nucleotide sequence: TGCAGCGTTGCTGACAGGGTCGGGCAGTACTTC. Translation: CSVADRVGQYF.